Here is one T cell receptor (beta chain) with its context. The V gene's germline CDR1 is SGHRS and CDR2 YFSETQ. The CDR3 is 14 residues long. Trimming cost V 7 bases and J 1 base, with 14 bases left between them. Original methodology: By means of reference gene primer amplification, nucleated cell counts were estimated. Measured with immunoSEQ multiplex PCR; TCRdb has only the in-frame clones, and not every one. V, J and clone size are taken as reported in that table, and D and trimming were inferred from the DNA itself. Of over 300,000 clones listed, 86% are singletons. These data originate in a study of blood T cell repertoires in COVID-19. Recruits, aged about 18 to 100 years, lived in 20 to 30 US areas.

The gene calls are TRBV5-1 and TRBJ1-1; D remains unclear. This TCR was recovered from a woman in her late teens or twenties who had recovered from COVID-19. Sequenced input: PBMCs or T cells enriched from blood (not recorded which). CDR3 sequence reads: CASAPVEKNTEAFF. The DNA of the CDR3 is TGCGCCAGCGCCCCGGTCGAGAAGAACACTGAAGCTTTCTTT.